Each of the 20 T cell receptor beta chains below was sequenced from the same sample in a study of T cells in tuberculosis. Data came from immunoSEQ multiplex PCR; TCRdb stores just in-frame clones and leaves some out. The table includes around 29,000 clones, over 85% detected once. Sequences were obtained from PBMCs. These receptors were collected from a donor under 30 with latent tuberculosis or without tuberculosis infection.

This clone was observed a single time. This sequence joins TRBV19 and TRBJ2-7; D not certain. Germline CDR1 LNHDA, CDR2 SQIVND (reference sequence). The CDR3 consists of 13 residues. With 2 bases removed from V and 7 bases from J, the gap between germline ends came to 12 bases. CDR3 sequence (DNA): TGTGCCAGTAGTATAAGTACCGTCAGTGAGCAGTACTTC. As protein: CASSISTVSEQYF.

The V and J genes are TRBV4-2 and TRBJ2-1, with D possibly TRBD1 on 7 matching bases. Germline CDR1 reads LGHNA; CDR2 reads YNFKEQ. CDR3 length: 16 residues. V shed 0 bases and J shed 14 bases, with 23 bases lying between them. DNA for the CDR3: TGTGCCAGCAGCCAAGAGATTGGGGCAGGGGGGTTCTTGGAGTTCTTC. As protein: CASSQEIGAGGFLEFF.

V and J are TRBV7-2 and TRBJ2-1, with 7 bases identical to TRBD1. CDR1 and CDR2 (germline): SGHTA, FQGNSA. The trim removed 1 base at V and 8 bases at J, leaving 8 bases unmatched. This CDR3 spans 15 amino acids. CDR3 sequence (DNA): TGTGCCAGCAGCTTAGTGGGACAGCCCTCGGATGAGCAGTTCTTC. This codes for CASSLVGQPSDEQFF.

V and J are TRBV27 and TRBJ2-7; 9 bases match TRBD2. CDR1 is MNHEY, CDR2 SMNVEV, per germline (reference sequence). V gave up 3 bases and J gave up 4 bases; unmatched junction bases: 10. This CDR3 spans 16 amino acids. CDR3 sequence reads: CASSLGPGTSIYEQYF. The CDR3 nucleotides are TGTGCCAGCAGTTTGGGGCCGGGGACTAGCATTTACGAGCAGTACTTC.

The gene calls are TRBV5-4 and TRBJ1-2; D is uncertain. CDR3 size: 14 residues. Trimming cost V 0 bases and J 1 base, with 7 bases left between them. In germline, CDR1 is SGHNT, CDR2 YYREEE (reference sequence). CDR3 sequence: CASSLDNGNYGYTF. The CDR3 bases are TGTGCCAGCAGCTTGGACAATGGTAACTATGGCTACACCTTC.

This chain uses TRBV29-1 with TRBJ2-7, with 8 bases that match TRBD2. The CDR3 contains 14 residues. With 3 bases clipped from V and 5 bases from J, the junction kept 9 bases outside the gene matches. Looked up from germline, CDR1 is SQVTM and CDR2 is ANQGSEA. The CDR3 bases are TGCAGCGTTGAGGGGACTAGTTTAACTAACGAGCAGTACTTC. Translating gives CSVEGTSLTNEQYF.

In DNA, the CDR3 is TGTGCCAGCAGCGAAGCGACAGGGAGCTACAATGAGCAGTTCTTC. This gives the protein CASSEATGSYNEQFF. The chain joins TRBV9 to TRBJ2-1; 7 nucleotides line up with TRBD1. Germline V gene data show CDR1 as SGDLS and CDR2 as YYNGEE. The CDR3 sequence is 15 residues long. Trimming took 3 bases from V and 3 from J; bases not matched to a gene: 6.

This chain links TRBV5-4 with TRBJ2-2; 12 positions match TRBD2. Germline loops: CDR1 SGHNT, CDR2 YYREEE (reference sequence). V gave up 0 bases and J gave up 3 bases; unmatched junction bases: 6. The CDR3 is 18 amino acids. CDR3 in amino acids: CASSLGLAGGPDTGELFF. The CDR3 DNA reads TGTGCCAGCAGCTTGGGGCTAGCGGGGGGGCCAGACACCGGGGAGCTGTTTTTT. Full variable domain (remainder filled in from reference TRBV5-4 and TRBJ2-2): ETGVTQSPTHLIKTRGQQVTLRCSSQSGHNTVSWYQQALGQGPQFIFQYYREEENGRGNFPPRFSGLQFPNYSSELNVNALELDDSALYLCASSLGLAGGPDTGELFFGEGSRLTVL.

The V gene is TRBV5-6, the J gene TRBJ2-3; tentative D call: TRBD2 (7 bases). From germline, CDR1 is SGHDT and CDR2 YYEEEE. The CDR3 has 16 residues. V shed 2 bases and J shed 2 bases, with 15 bases lying between them. CDR3 bases: TGTGCCAGCAGCTTCGGGGGGCCTCGAGACACAGATACGCAGTATTTT. It yields the protein CASSFGGPRDTDTQYF.

The chain is built from TRBV7-6 and TRBJ1-1, with D unclear. V gave up 9 bases and J gave up 2 bases, with 16 bases separating them. Germline CDR1 and CDR2: SGHVS and FNYEAQ. This CDR3 comprises 14 residues. The CDR3 region is CASTEEAHNTEAFF. In nucleotides, the CDR3 is TGTGCCAGTACTGAGGAGGCCCATAACACTGAAGCTTTCTTT.

J is TRBJ2-3 and V is TRBV28, with TRBD2 as a possible D gene (5 bases). The germline V gene encodes CDR1 MDHEN and CDR2 SYDVKM. V was shortened by 6 bases and J by 0 bases, with 25 bases between the two germline ends. The CDR3 has 19 residues. The CDR3 sequence: CASRPGIGVLGYSTDTQYF. The CDR3 DNA is TGTGCCAGCAGACCGGGGATTGGAGTTTTGGGTTATAGCACAGATACGCAGTATTTT.

The CDR3 sequence: CASRVTGSSYEQYF. CDR3 DNA sequence: TGTGCCAGCAGGGTGACAGGGAGCTCCTACGAGCAGTACTTC. The chain carries TRBV7-2 and TRBJ2-7, with 7 bases lining up with TRBD1. Germline V gene data show CDR1 as SGHTA and CDR2 as FQGNSA. The length of the CDR3 is 14 residues. V dropped 6 bases and J dropped 0; count of bases not matched to a gene: 5.

The chain combines TRBV4-1 with TRBJ2-5; maybe TRBD1 (5 bases). The germline V and J ends were trimmed by 4 bases and 4 bases, with 16 bases remaining between them. The CDR3 loop spans 15 amino acids. Germline CDR1 reads MGHRA; CDR2 reads YSYEKL. CDR3 loop: CASSLDSSPRETQYF. CDR3 coding DNA: TGCGCCAGCAGCCTTGACAGTTCGCCCAGAGAGACCCAGTACTTC.

V is TRBV5-1 and J is TRBJ2-1, with D possibly TRBD1 on 6 matching bases. The CDR3 covers 19 residues. Germline loops: CDR1 SGHRS, CDR2 YFSETQ. V lost 0 bases, J lost 8 bases, and 27 bases lay in between. In nucleotides, the CDR3 is TGCGCCAGCAGCTTGGACGTCCCGCGCGGCAGTTGGACAGACGATGAGCAGTTCTTC. Translating it yields CASSLDVPRGSWTDDEQFF.

This clone came up once. V usage is TRBV28 and J usage is TRBJ2-3; 7 nucleotides agree with TRBD2. Germline-derived CDR1 and CDR2 are MDHEN and SYDVKM. There are 17 residues in the CDR3. Trimming took 4 bases from V and 0 from J; bases not matched to a gene: 10. CDR3 sequence: CASSYPSTSLSTDTQYF. The CDR3 DNA reads as TGTGCCAGCAGTTACCCCTCGACTAGCCTTAGCACAGATACGCAGTATTTT.

The sample holds a few counts of this clone. The V call is TRBV7-9, the J call TRBJ2-5; 7 bases agree with TRBD1. The CDR3 length is 15 residues. The V and J ends lost 5 bases and 2 bases, in that order; junction bases with no gene match: 8. Germline CDR1 and CDR2: SEHNR and FQNEAQ (reference sequence). CDR3 sequence: CASSTRGLKQETQYF. The CDR3 coding sequence is TGTGCCAGCAGCACAAGGGGGCTGAAACAAGAGACCCAGTACTTC.

This clone was observed a single time. The V gene is TRBV21-1, the J gene TRBJ1-2; no check of the table's D call, TRBD1, against the DNA was made. TRBV21-1 is a pseudogene. CDR3 size: 14 residues. CDR3 nucleotide sequence: TGTGCCAGCACCCAGGGGTGGGGGATCTATGGCTACACCTTC. Translating it yields CASTQGWGIYGYTF.

The chain is built from TRBV15 and TRBJ2-7, with 7 bases aligning to TRBD1. This CDR3 spans 15 amino acids. Germline CDR1 is LNHNV and CDR2 is YYDKDF (reference sequence). With 4 bases clipped from V and 6 bases from J, the junction kept 12 bases outside the gene matches. The CDR3 protein is CATSTTLGQNLEQYF. For the CDR3, the DNA is TGTGCCACCAGCACAACCTTGGGACAGAACCTCGAGCAGTACTTC.

The CDR3 sequence: CAGGQDYEQYF. In DNA form, the CDR3 reads TGCGCCGGCGGACAGGACTACGAGCAGTACTTC. This sequence joins TRBV5-1 and TRBJ2-7; TRBD1 agrees at 7 bases. Per the germline V gene, CDR1 is SGHRS and CDR2 is YFSETQ. V was pared by 10 bases and J by 3 bases, with 4 bases of the junction left unmatched. This CDR3 is 11 amino acids long.

This chain joins TRBV19 and TRBJ1-2; D is undetermined. CDR1 is LNHDA and CDR2 is SQIVND in the germline V gene (reference sequence). Deletions cut 7 bases from V and 4 bases from J, with 13 bases between. This CDR3 contains 13 residues. The CDR3 sequence is CASTPRGLYGYTF. CDR3 DNA: TGTGCCAGTACCCCGAGAGGGCTCTATGGCTACACCTTC.